This T cell receptor beta chain derives from a study of PD-L1 blockade in urothelial cancer (dated by TCRdb to about 2017). Some background on the complete study: Therapy was started in 2014 for all patients, and atezolizumab 1,200 mg was administered intravenously every 3 weeks. About nine tenths of the roughly 29 patients were identified as males with urothelial cancer of bladder origin, and a prior smoking history was reported by 18 of 29 patients. Patients had an ECOG performance status of 0 or 1 and had received between 0 and 3 prior chemotherapy regimens. Blood samples were analyzed at 3 weeks after treatment start (second dose) and at 6 weeks after treatment start. Blood samples yielded a median of around 140,000 T cells and tens of thousands of unique TCRs, with median clonality about 0.08. An exploratory multi-omic analysis was conducted of the somatic, immune and clinical correlates of response to PD-L1 blockade with atezolizumab in urothelial cancer. TCR sequencing covered pretreatment tumor samples and matched, serially collected peripheral blood taken before and after atezolizumab treatment. Durable clinical benefit was defined as a progression-free survival longer than 6 months, and TCR features were additionally tested against progression-free survival and overall survival. In the same patients, pretreatment tumors underwent whole exome sequencing and RNA sequencing in addition to TCR sequencing. Durable clinical benefit was achieved by nine patients but not by the remaining 20. Pretreatment blood TCR-seq was available for fewer than 30 patients, at least one posttreatment blood collection was obtained for 25 or so patients, and tumor TCR-seq was available for 25 or so patients.

Each PCR received spiked-in synthetic TCR analog templates so that absolute template abundance could be estimated from read counts. The immunoSEQ assay used bias-controlled V and J gene primers to amplify TCRbeta CDR3 regions from genomic DNA. Sequencing of rearranged TCRbeta segments was done at approximately 20X coverage. On the study's bioinformatics: Sequencing errors were corrected by clustering, and CDR3s were annotated against IMGT so that V, D and J genes could be assigned. Downstream analyses used only productive TCRbeta rearrangements, leaving out any out-of-frame or stop-codon sequences. Clonality was calculated as one minus the Shannon entropy normalized by the log of the number of unique productive sequences. Clones differing between time points or between blood and tumor were identified by Fisher's exact test with Benjamini-Hochberg correction at adjusted p below 0.01. The table was pulled from immuneACCESS by TCRdb, which kept in-frame rearrangements only. Such tables lose some clones; where checked, under half of the loss comes from unresolved V genes, and the rest has no known cause. V and J calls and clone size are those listed in that table; D and trimming were worked out from the DNA. Within this sample are under 55,000 clones, with roughly four fifths of them counted one time only. In total, the top ten clones hold approximately 3% of the sample.

This specimen's time point label, interpreted: pretreatment peripheral blood. A total of around 30 patients with locally advanced or metastatic urothelial carcinoma, treated at Memorial Sloan Kettering on a trial protocol, made up the cohort. Peripheral blood mononuclear cells were collected pretreatment and during treatment, with between 1 and 8 total time points per patient. The Qiagen DNeasy Blood extraction kit was used to purify genomic DNA from total PBMCs and from tumor samples. PBMCs were collected pretreatment and during treatment, and were isolated and stored as previously described. The germline ends are 20 bases apart after V is trimmed by 7 bases and J by 6 bases. The germline V gene yields SGHRS for CDR1 and YFSETQ for CDR2. The CDR3 contains 14 residues, cysteine and phenylalanine counted. CDR3 DNA only is kept here, 42 bases in frame from base 1. In regard to this clone: This receptor's antigen is unknown. The sample holds no much larger clone one base away, and base qualities are not on file.

The research as a whole found: At 3 weeks after the start of treatment, tumor-associated TCR clones in peripheral blood had expanded more in patients with durable benefit (n ≈ 22, p = 0.022). A pretreatment peripheral blood TCR clonality below the median was linked to improved progression-free and overall survival. Small sample size (n ≈ 29) and many exploratory analyses mean the results are intended to be hypothesis-generating.

The source material was PBMCs, sampled around atezolizumab (anti-PD-L1) treatment. The receptor chain draws on TRBV5-1 and TRBJ2-7, with a tentative D gene TRBD1 over 5 matching bases. This receptor was taken from a man in his 70s with urothelial cancer. The CDR3 reads CASRVVGAVAEQYF. The DNA sequence is given as TGCGCCAGCCGCGTTGTAGGGGCGGTTGCCGAGCAGTACTTC.